This T cell receptor (beta chain) was sequenced for a study of T cell clones after liver transplantation. As for the study in general: Post-transplant blood was tracked for graft-donor-reactive T cell clones identified in a pre-transplant mixed lymphocyte reaction.

Alloreactive TCRbeta sequences came from sequencing proliferating CFSE-low cells in the MLR. Graft donor PBMCs, splenocytes, lymph-node cells, or third-party PBMCs stimulated pre-transplant recipient cells. Remarks on this clone: Its specificity is not known. Sequence at one end of the junction differs from germline and may be a read error.

The CDR3 has 15 amino acids. The protocol was immunoSEQ multiplex PCR, while the TCRdb copy is restricted to in-frame clones and leaves out a portion. The sample contains 1,000 to 1,500 clones, about 35% of which appear only once. This TCR was sampled from a human patient who received a liver transplant. The graft donor may have contributed some T cells. The chain has TRBV5-3 and TRBJ2-3, with a tentative D call TRBD2 (5 bases). TRBV5-3 is given ORF status, its function remaining uncertain. The sequencing sample was made of CD4+ T cells from cultured PBMCs. Written as DNA, the CDR3 is TGTGCCAGCAGCTTGGCTCGTGAGGGAACAGATACGCAGTATTTT. Its protein is CASSLAREGTDTQYF.